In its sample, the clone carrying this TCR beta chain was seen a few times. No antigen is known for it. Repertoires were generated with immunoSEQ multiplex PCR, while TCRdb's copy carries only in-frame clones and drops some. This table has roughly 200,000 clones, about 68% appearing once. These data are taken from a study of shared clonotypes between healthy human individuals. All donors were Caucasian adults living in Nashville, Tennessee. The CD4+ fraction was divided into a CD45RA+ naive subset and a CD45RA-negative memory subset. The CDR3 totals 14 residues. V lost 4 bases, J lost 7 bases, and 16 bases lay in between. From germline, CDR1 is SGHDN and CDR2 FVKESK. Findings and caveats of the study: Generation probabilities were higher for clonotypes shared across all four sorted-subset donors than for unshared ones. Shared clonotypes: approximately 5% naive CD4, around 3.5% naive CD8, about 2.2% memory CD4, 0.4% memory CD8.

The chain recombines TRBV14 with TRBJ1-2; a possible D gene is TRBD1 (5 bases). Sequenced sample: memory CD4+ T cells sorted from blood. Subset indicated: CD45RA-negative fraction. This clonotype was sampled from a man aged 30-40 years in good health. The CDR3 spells CASSRDLDGTGYTF. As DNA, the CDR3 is TGTGCCAGCAGCCGGGACCTAGACGGAACTGGCTACACCTTC. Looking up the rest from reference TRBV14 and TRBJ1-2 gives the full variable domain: EAGVTQFPSHSVIEKGQTVTLRCDPISGHDNLYWYRRVMGKEIKFLLHFVKESKQDESGMPNNRFLAERTGGTYSTLKVQPAELEDSGVYFCASSRDLDGTGYTFGSGTRLTVV.